The T cell receptor beta chain described here comes from a study of T cells in Graves' hyperthyroidism and ophthalmopathy. Patients having uncontrolled infection, another autoimmune disease, pregnancy or lactation were not included. Orbital computed tomography and thyroid ultrasound, together with serum TRAb and thyroxine and clinical symptoms, were used for diagnoses. It was RNA transcripts that yielded the amplified TCR beta CDR3 regions. A first-round RT-PCR of the TCR CDR3 used the HTBI primer set. Each CDR3 protein is one row after TCRdb ran MiXCR on the multiplex PCR reads. This repertoire shows some 440,000 distinct CDR3 sequences, 15% to 19% found once; its top ten account for approximately 14%. On this clonotype itself: What it binds is not known.

Trimming removed 4 bases from V and 0 bases from J; junction bases left unmatched: 9. The CDR3 sequence is 18 residues long. Germline V gene lookup returns CDR1 MNHNS and CDR2 SASEGT. Study-level points and caveats: By a 13 V-J model, ophthalmopathy was set apart from stable hyperthyroidism.

V usage is TRBV6-1 and J usage is TRBJ2-1; 10 bases match TRBD2. This sequence originates from a young woman with Graves' hyperthyroidism. Sequenced input: blood. The CDR3 bases are TGTGCCAGCAGTGGGGTTAGCGGGAGGCCGAGCTCCTACAATGAGCAGTTCTTC. This gives the protein CASSGVSGRPSSYNEQFF.